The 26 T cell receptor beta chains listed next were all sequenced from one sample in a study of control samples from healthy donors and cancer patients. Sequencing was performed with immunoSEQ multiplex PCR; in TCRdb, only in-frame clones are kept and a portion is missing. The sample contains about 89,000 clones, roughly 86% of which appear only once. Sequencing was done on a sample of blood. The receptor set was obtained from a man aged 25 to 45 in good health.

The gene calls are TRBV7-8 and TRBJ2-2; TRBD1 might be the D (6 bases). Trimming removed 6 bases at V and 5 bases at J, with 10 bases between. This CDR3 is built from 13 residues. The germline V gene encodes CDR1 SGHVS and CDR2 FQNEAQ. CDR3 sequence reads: CASRSQGTGELFF. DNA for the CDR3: TGTGCCAGCAGATCTCAGGGGACCGGGGAGCTGTTTTTT.

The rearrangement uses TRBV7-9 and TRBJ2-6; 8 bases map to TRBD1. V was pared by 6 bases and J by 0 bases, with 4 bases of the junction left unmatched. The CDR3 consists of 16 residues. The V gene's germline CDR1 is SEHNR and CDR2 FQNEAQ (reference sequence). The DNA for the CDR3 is TGTGCCAGCAGTGGGACAGGTCGCTCTGGGGCCAACGTCCTGACTTTC. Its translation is CASSGTGRSGANVLTF. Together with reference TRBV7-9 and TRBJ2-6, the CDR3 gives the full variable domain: DTGVSQNPRHKITKRGQNVTFRCDPISEHNRLYWYRQTLGQGPEFLTYFQNEAQLEKSRLLSDRFSAERPKGSFSTLEIQRTEQGDSAMYLCASSGTGRSGANVLTFGAGSRLTVL.

DNA for the CDR3: TGCGCCAGCAGCGCGGGACAGGCCAGCTCTGGAAACACCATATATTTT. Its protein is CASSAGQASSGNTIYF. The V call is TRBV5-1, the J call TRBJ1-3; 8 bases are a match to TRBD1. The CDR3 sequence is 16 residues long. V was pared by 4 bases and J by 0 bases, with 6 bases of the junction left unmatched. Germline CDR1 is SGHRS and CDR2 is YFSETQ. The entire variable domain, with the rest obtained from reference TRBV5-1 and TRBJ1-3, is as follows: KAGVTQTPRYLIKTRGQQVTLSCSPISGHRSVSWYQQTPGQGLQFLFEYFSETQRNKGNFPGRFSGRQFSNSRSEMNVSTLELGDSALYLCASSAGQASSGNTIYFGEGSWLTVV.

The CDR3 loop reads CASSVGVGDPSYEQYV. The CDR3 DNA is TGTGCCAGCAGTGTGGGGGTAGGGGACCCCTCCTACGAGCAGTACGTC. The chain has TRBV2 and TRBJ2-7, with D perhaps TRBD1 or TRBD2 (5 bases each). The ends were cut back, 4 bases at V and 0 bases at J, with 16 bases in the middle. Germline V gene sequence: CDR1 SNHLY, CDR2 FYNNEI. The CDR3 has 16 amino acids.

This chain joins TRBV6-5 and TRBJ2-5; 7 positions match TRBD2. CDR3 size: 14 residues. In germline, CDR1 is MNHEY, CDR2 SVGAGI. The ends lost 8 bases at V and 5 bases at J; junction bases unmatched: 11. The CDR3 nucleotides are TGTGCCAGCGGAGCGCGGGGGATTAGGGAGACCCAGTACTTC. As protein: CASGARGIRETQYF.

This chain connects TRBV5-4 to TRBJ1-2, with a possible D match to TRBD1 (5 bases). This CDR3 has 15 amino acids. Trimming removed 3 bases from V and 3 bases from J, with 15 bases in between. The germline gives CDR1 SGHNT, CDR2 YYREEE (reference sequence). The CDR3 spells CASSSGPQGDYGYTF. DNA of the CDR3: TGTGCCAGCAGCTCGGGGCCCCAGGGCGACTATGGCTACACCTTC. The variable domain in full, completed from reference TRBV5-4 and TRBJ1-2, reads ETGVTQSPTHLIKTRGQQVTLRCSSQSGHNTVSWYQQALGQGPQFIFQYYREEENGRGNFPPRFSGLQFPNYSSELNVNALELDDSALYLCASSSGPQGDYGYTFGSGTRLTVV.

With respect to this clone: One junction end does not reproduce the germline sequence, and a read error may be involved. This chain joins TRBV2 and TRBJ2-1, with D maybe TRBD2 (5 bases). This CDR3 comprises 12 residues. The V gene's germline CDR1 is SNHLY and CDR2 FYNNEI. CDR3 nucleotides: TGTGCCAGCACTGAACAACTAGATCCGAAGTTCTTC. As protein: CASTEQLDPKFF. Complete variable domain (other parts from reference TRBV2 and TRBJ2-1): EPEVTQTPSHQVTQMGQEVILRCVPISNHLYFYWYRQILGQKVEFLVSFYNNEISEKSEIFDDQFSVERPDGSNFTLKIRSTKLEDSAMYFCASTEQLDPKFFGPGTRLTVL.

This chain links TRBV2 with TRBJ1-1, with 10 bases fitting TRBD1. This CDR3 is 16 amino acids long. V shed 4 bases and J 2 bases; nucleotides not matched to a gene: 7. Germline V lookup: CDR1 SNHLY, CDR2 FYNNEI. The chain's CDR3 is CASSGGRDRGNTEAFF. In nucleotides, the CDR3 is TGTGCCAGCAGTGGCGGCCGGGACAGGGGCAACACTGAAGCTTTCTTT.

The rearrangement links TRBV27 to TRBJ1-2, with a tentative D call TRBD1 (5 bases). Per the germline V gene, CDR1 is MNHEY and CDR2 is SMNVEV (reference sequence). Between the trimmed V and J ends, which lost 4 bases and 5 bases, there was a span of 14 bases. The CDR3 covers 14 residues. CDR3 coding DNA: TGTGCCAGCAGTTCATCGGGACTGGGATATGGCTACACCTTC. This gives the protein CASSSSGLGYGYTF.

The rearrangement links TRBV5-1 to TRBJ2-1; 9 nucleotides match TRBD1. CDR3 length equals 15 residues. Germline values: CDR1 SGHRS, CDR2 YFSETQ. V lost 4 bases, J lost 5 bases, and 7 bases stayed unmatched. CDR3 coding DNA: TGCGCCAGCAGCCCGTCCGGGACAGGGAACAATGAGCAGTTCTTC. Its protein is CASSPSGTGNNEQFF.

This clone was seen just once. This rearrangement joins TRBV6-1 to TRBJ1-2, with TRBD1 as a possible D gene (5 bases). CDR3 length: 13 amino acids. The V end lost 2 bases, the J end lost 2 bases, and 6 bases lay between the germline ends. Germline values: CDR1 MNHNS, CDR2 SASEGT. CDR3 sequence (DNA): TGTGCCAGCAGTGAACAGGGAAACTATGGCTACACCTTC. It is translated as CASSEQGNYGYTF.

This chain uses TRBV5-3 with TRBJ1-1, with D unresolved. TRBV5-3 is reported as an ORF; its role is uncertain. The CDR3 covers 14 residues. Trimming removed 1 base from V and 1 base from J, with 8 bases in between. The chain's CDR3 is CARSLRTGNTEAFF. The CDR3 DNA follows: TGTGCCAGAAGCTTGAGGACGGGGAACACTGAAGCTTTCTTT.

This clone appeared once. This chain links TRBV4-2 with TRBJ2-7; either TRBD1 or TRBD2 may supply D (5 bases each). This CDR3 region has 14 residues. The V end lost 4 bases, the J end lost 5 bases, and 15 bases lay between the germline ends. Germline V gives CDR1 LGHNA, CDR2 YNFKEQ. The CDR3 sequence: CASSPGTLGHEQYF. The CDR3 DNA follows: TGTGCCAGCAGCCCCGGGACCCTTGGGCACGAGCAGTACTTC.

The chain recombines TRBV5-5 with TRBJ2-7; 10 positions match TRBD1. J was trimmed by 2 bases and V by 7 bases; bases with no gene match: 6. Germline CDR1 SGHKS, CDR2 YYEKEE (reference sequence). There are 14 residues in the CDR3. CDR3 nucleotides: TGTGCCAGCCGTACCGGGACAGGGGCCTACGAGCAGTACTTC. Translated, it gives CASRTGTGAYEQYF.

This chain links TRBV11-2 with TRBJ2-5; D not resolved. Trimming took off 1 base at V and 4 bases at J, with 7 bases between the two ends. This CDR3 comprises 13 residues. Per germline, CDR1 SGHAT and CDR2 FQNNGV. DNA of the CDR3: TGTGCCAGCAGCTTAGGACCGGGAGAGACCCAGTACTTC. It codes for CASSLGPGETQYF.

In DNA, the CDR3 is TGCGCCAGCAGCTTGGCGGGGATGTACCAAGAGACCCAGTACTTC. It specifies CASSLAGMYQETQYF. This sequence joins TRBV5-1 and TRBJ2-5, with D perhaps matching TRBD2 (5 bases). This CDR3 spans 15 amino acids. The V gene lost 0 bases and the J gene lost 0 bases, with 9 bases spanning the gap. The germline V gene has CDR1 SGHRS and CDR2 YFSETQ.

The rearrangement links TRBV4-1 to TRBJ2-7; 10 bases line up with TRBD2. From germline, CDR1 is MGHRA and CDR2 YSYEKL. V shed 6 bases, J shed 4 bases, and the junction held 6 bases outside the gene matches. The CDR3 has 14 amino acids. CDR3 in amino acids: CASSFERGGYEQYF. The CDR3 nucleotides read TGCGCCAGCAGTTTCGAGCGGGGGGGATACGAGCAGTACTTC.

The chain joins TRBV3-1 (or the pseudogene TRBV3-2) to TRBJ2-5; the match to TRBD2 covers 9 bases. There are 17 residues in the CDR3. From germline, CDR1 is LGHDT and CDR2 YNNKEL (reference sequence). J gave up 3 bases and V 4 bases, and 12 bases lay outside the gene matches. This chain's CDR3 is CASSLKSGGRIEETQYF. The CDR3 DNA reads TGTGCCAGCAGCCTAAAGAGCGGGGGGCGGATTGAAGAGACCCAGTACTTC.

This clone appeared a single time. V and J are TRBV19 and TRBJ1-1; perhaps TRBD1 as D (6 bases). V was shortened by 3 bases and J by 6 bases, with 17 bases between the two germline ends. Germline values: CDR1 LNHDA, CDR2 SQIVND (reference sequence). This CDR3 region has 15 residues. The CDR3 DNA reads TGTGCCAGTAGTATGTGGGGGCGCGATCCCCCTGAAGCTTTCTTT. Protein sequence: CASSMWGRDPPEAFF.

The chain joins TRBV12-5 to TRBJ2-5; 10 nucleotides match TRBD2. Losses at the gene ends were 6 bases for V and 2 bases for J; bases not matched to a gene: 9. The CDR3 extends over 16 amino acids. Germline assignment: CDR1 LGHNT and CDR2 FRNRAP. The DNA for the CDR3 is TGTGCTAGTGGCGGGGGGAGACTAGCGGGTCAAGAGACCCAGTACTTC. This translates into CASGGGRLAGQETQYF.

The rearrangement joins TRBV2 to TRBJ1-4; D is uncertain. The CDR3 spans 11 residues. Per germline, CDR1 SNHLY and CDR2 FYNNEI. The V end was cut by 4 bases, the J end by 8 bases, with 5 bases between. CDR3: CASSVTEKLFF. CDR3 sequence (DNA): TGTGCCAGCAGTGTGACAGAAAAACTGTTTTTT.

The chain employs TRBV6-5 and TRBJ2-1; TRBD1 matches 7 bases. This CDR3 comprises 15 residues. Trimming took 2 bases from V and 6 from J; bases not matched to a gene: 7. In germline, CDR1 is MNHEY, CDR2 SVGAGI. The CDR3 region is CASSYGTEAPNEQFF. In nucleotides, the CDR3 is TGTGCCAGCAGTTACGGGACAGAGGCACCCAATGAGCAGTTCTTC.

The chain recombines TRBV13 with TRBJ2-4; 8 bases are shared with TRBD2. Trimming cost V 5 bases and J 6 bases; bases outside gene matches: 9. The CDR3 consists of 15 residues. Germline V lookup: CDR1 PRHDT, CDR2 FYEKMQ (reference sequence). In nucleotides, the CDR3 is TGTGCCAGCAGCCCCGGGCGGCTAGCGGGAAACATTCAGTACTTC. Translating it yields CASSPGRLAGNIQYF.

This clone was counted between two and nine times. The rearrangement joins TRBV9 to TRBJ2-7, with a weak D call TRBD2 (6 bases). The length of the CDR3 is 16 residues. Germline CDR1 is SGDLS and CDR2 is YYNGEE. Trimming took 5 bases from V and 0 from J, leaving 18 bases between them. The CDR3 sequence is CASRLIILARSYEQYF. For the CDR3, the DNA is TGTGCCAGCAGGTTGATCATACTAGCCCGCTCCTACGAGCAGTACTTC.

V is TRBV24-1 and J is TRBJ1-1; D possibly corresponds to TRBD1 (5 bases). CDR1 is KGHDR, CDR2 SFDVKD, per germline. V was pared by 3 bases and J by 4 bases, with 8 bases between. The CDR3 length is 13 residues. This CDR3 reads CATSDGGGTEAFF. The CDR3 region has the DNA TGTGCCACCAGTGATGGGGGTGGCACTGAAGCTTTCTTT.

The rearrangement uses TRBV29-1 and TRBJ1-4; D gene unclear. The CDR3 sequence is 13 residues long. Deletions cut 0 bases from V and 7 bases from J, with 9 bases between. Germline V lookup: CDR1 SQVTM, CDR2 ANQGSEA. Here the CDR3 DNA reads TGCAGCGTTGAAGATGGGGATTTTGAAAAACTGTTTTTT. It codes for CSVEDGDFEKLFF.